Listed below are T cell receptor beta chains from one sample, sequenced in a study of T cells in localized non-small cell lung cancer. Clones were sequenced by immunoSEQ multiplex PCR, and TCRdb holds only the in-frame ones, with some missing. The sample shows tens of thousands of clones, around nine tenths of them seen only once. The sample was peripheral blood, taken before any cancer treatment. These receptors were obtained from a female donor of 60 years or more with stage I squamous cell lung carcinoma. The conserved cysteine and the conserved F or W are not part of the CDR3 here. The order of the fields is CDR3 protein, J gene, V gene.

CDR3aa: ASSLAGGFGTDTQY
j_gene: TRBJ2-3
v_gene: TRBV7-2

CDR3aa: ASRTGDTIY
j_gene: TRBJ1-3
v_gene: TRBV11-2

CDR3aa: ASSESFSGTPPDTQY
j_gene: TRBJ2-3
v_gene: TRBV2

CDR3aa: ASSLGGTQRYGYT
j_gene: TRBJ1-2
v_gene: TRBV7-9

CDR3aa: ASSIAGSSGNTIY
j_gene: TRBJ1-3
v_gene: TRBV7-3

CDR3aa: ASSLAGGRETQY
j_gene: TRBJ2-5
v_gene: TRBV7-9

CDR3aa: ASSGDSPYGYT
j_gene: TRBJ1-2
v_gene: TRBV18

CDR3aa: ASTYNILTDTQY
j_gene: TRBJ2-3
v_gene: TRBV9

CDR3aa: ASILQGADTQY
j_gene: TRBJ2-3
v_gene: TRBV5-6

CDR3aa: ASSLGGVAGLAYEQY
j_gene: TRBJ2-7
v_gene: TRBV7-9

CDR3aa: ASSGLGLAGVSGSDTQY
j_gene: TRBJ2-3
v_gene: TRBV5-1

CDR3aa: AWSRKGQGFGGANVLT
j_gene: TRBJ2-6
v_gene: TRBV30

CDR3aa: ASSLAASYEQY
j_gene: TRBJ2-7
v_gene: TRBV7-9

CDR3aa: AWSVLSSGANVLT
j_gene: TRBJ2-6
v_gene: TRBV30

CDR3aa: ASSQARGRYNEQF
j_gene: TRBJ2-1
v_gene: TRBV4-3

CDR3aa: ASSLAGTGGAETQY
j_gene: TRBJ2-5
v_gene: TRBV5-1

CDR3aa: ASTRPGLAGEQY
j_gene: TRBJ2-7
v_gene: TRBV19

CDR3aa: ASSTGHFLNTEAF
j_gene: TRBJ1-1
v_gene: TRBV6-5

CDR3aa: ATGGVGGGNTIY
j_gene: TRBJ1-3
v_gene: TRBV6-6

CDR3aa: AISTGRQETQY
j_gene: TRBJ2-5
v_gene: TRBV10-3

CDR3aa: ASSLGGHYNEQF
j_gene: TRBJ2-1
v_gene: TRBV5-1

CDR3aa: ASSPDRLITEAF
j_gene: TRBJ1-1
v_gene: TRBV27

CDR3aa: ASSLAASDYGYT
j_gene: TRBJ1-2
v_gene: TRBV7-9

CDR3aa: ASSRTQGQTQY
j_gene: TRBJ2-5
v_gene: TRBV7-3

CDR3aa: ASSPPTGRTGELF
j_gene: TRBJ2-2
v_gene: TRBV18

CDR3aa: ASSTPRGPPGNTIY
j_gene: TRBJ1-3
v_gene: TRBV7-9

CDR3aa: ASRNIPFPGQPSLNQPQH
j_gene: TRBJ1-5
v_gene: TRBV27

CDR3aa: ASSLDRGRQPQH
j_gene: TRBJ1-5
v_gene: TRBV27

CDR3aa: ATSRSGLLNEQF
j_gene: TRBJ2-1
v_gene: TRBV15

CDR3aa: AISDSGIEQY
j_gene: TRBJ2-7
v_gene: TRBV10-3

CDR3aa: ASSQAPHNEQF
j_gene: TRBJ2-1
v_gene: TRBV4-1

CDR3aa: ASSQVPTRGTTYEQY
j_gene: TRBJ2-7
v_gene: TRBV4-1

CDR3aa: ASSFDPGFKNIQY
j_gene: TRBJ2-4
v_gene: TRBV5-6

CDR3aa: ASRLDSSPNYGYT
j_gene: TRBJ1-2
v_gene: TRBV5-1

CDR3aa: ASSHPAGGSYEQY
j_gene: TRBJ2-7
v_gene: TRBV4-1

CDR3aa: ASSHGTLRGPGNQPQH
j_gene: TRBJ1-5
v_gene: TRBV4-1

CDR3aa: ASSRGRGTYEQY
j_gene: TRBJ2-7
v_gene: TRBV19

CDR3aa: ASSPNTNQPQH
j_gene: TRBJ1-5
v_gene: TRBV7-8

CDR3aa: ASSPLENEQF
j_gene: TRBJ2-1
v_gene: TRBV6-1

CDR3aa: ASSSQTGTPGSGTEAF
j_gene: TRBJ1-1
v_gene: TRBV5-1